This passage covers 9 T cell receptor beta chains from one sample sequenced in a study of blood T cells in healthy people across ages. Combining a sample-barcoded 5' primer with a J-beta primer mix, a second PCR ran for 7 to 11 cycles. TCRdb ran MiXCR on the 5' RACE reads and lists one entry per CDR3 protein. The data hold 700,000 to 850,000 distinct CDR3 sequences, with about 36% observed a single time. Specimen: blood. These receptors were collected from a man younger than 35 in good health.

This clonotype was recorded a few times. This chain links TRBV4-3 with TRBJ2-3; TRBD1 is a possible D gene (5 bases). Germline V gene sequence: CDR1 LGHNA, CDR2 YSLEER. The CDR3 sequence is 18 residues long. V gave up 0 bases and J gave up 3 bases, with 19 bases separating them. CDR3 DNA sequence: TGCGCCAGCAGCCAAGATCCCGCAGGGCGGTTCGGGACAGATACGCAGTATTTT. This sequence encodes CASSQDPAGRFGTDTQYF.

Notes on this clonotype: A read error may account for a junction end that differs from germline. The chain joins TRBV24-1 to TRBJ2-5; no reliable D call. Germline V gene lookup returns CDR1 KGHDR and CDR2 SFDVKD. The CDR3 spans 13 residues. For the CDR3, the DNA is TGTGCCACCGGTGATGGCCCCAGAGAGACCCAGTACTTC. This encodes CATGDGPRETQYF.

Ten or more counts support this clonotype. The chain joins TRBV27 to TRBJ2-7, with D perhaps TRBD1 (6 bases). CDR1 and CDR2 from the germline V gene are MNHEY and SMNVEV (reference sequence). The CDR3 contains 15 residues. V lost 6 bases, J lost 0 bases, and 15 bases lay in between. CDR3 sequence: CASRKDSLSSYEQYF. As DNA, the CDR3 is TGTGCCAGCAGGAAGGACAGTTTGAGCTCCTACGAGCAGTACTTC.

The chain employs TRBV3-1 and TRBJ2-6; no clear D. In germline, CDR1 is LGHDT, CDR2 YNNKEL (reference sequence). This CDR3 region has 17 residues. Trimming pared 1 base from V and 1 base from J, leaving 11 bases between. The CDR3 coding sequence is TGTGCCAGCAGCCAAGGCGTTTCGGCGTCTGGGGCCAACGTCCTGACTTTC. It specifies CASSQGVSASGANVLTF.

The chain has TRBV29-1 and TRBJ2-1; 7 bases are a match to TRBD2. CDR1 is SQVTM and CDR2 is ANQGSEA in the germline V gene. J lost 5 bases, V lost 4 bases, and 2 bases had no gene match. This CDR3 has 12 amino acids. CDR3 nucleotide sequence: TGCAGCGTTGCTGGGGGGGACAATGAGCAGTTCTTC. Translated, it gives CSVAGGDNEQFF.

This clonotype showed up just a few times. J is TRBJ2-7 and V is TRBV7-2; D remains ambiguous. Trimming removed 2 bases at V and 3 bases at J, with 5 bases between. CDR3 length: 12 residues. Germline V CDR1 and CDR2: SGHTA, FQGNSA. CDR3 sequence: CASSLSDYEQYF. The CDR3 nucleotides are TGTGCCAGCAGCTTAAGCGACTACGAGCAGTACTTC.

This clonotype was observed a few times. J is TRBJ1-3 and V is TRBV25-1; D ambiguous. V lost 8 bases and J 0 bases, leaving 8 bases between the germline ends. The CDR3 loop spans 13 amino acids. Per germline, CDR1 MGHDK and CDR2 SYGVNS. DNA of the CDR3: TGTGCCAGCGCTTGGGCCTCTGGAAACACCATATATTTT. It is translated as CASAWASGNTIYF.

This sequence joins TRBV20-1 and TRBJ2-4; 10 nucleotides match TRBD2. The CDR3 loop spans 15 amino acids. J lost 3 bases, V lost 6 bases, and 8 bases had no gene match. Germline CDR1 is DFQATT and CDR2 is SNEGSKA (reference sequence). Here the CDR3 reads CSAESSGGGKNIQYF. In nucleotides, the CDR3 is TGCAGTGCCGAATCCAGCGGGGGGGGCAAAAACATTCAGTACTTC.

Worth noting for this clonotype: A much bigger clone sits one base away, suggesting this may be a read error. This chain connects TRBV29-1 to TRBJ2-1, with 11 bases aligning to TRBD2. The CDR3 spans 16 residues. The trim removed 3 bases at V and 0 bases at J, leaving 4 bases unmatched. Germline CDR1 reads SQVTM; CDR2 reads ANQGSEA. In DNA form, the CDR3 reads TGCAGCGTTGACCTAGCGGGGGGTGCCTCCTACAATGAGCAGTTCTTC. It is translated as CSVDLAGGASYNEQFF.